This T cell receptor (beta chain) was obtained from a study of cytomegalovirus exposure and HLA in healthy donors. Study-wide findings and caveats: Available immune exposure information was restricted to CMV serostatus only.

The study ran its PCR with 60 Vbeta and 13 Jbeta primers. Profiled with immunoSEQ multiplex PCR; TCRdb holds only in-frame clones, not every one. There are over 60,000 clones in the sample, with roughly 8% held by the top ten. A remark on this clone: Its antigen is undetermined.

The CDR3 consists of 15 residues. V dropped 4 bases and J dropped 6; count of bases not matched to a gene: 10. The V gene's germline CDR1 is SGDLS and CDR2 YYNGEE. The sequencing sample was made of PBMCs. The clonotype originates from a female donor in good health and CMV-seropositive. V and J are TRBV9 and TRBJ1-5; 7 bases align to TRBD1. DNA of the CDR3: TGTGCCAGCAGCCCGTTAGGGGGCGACGGTCAGCCCCAGCATTTT. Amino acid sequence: CASSPLGGDGQPQHF.